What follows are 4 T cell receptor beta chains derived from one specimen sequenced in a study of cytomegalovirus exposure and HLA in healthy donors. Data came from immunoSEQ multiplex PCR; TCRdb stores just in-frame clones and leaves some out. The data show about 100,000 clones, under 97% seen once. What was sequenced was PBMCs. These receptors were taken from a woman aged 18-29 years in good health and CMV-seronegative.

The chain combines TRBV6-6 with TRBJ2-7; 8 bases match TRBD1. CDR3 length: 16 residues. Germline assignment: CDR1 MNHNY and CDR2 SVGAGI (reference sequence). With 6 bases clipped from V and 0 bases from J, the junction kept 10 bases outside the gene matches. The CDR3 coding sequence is TGTGCCAGCAGCCGACAGGGGTCCCCCCTCTCCTACGAGCAGTACTTC. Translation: CASSRQGSPLSYEQYF.

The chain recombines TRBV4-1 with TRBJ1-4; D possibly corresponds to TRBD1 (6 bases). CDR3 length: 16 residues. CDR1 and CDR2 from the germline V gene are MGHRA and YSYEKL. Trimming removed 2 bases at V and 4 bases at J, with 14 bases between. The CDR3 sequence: CASSQRRTDYNEKLFF. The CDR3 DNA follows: TGCGCCAGCAGCCAACGCCGGACAGACTATAATGAAAAACTGTTTTTT.

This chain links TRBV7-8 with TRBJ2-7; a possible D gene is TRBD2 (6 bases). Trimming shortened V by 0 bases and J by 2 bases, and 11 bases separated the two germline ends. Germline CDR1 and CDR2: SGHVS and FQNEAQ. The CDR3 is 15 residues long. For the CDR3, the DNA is TGTGCCAGCAGCTTAGCGGGGGGTAGTACCTACGAGCAGTACTTC. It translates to CASSLAGGSTYEQYF.

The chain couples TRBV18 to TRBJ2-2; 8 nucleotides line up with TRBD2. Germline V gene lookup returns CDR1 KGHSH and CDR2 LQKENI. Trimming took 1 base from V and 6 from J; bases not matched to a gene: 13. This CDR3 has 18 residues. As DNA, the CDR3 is TGTGCCAGCTCACCACTCGTTAGCGGGGACGGCAGGGCCGGGGAGCTGTTTTTT. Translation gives CASSPLVSGDGRAGELFF.